One sample yielded the 24 T cell receptor beta chains listed below, sequenced in a study of spatial heterogeneity in lung cancer. TCRdb independently ran MiXCR on the 5' RACE reads; one entry per CDR3 protein. The sample consists of 20,000 to 25,000 distinct CDR3 sequences, just over 4.5% of them appearing once. Time point here: sample taken at primary tumor resection. Unsorted whole RNA of tumor, nontumor lung or frozen PBMC was sequenced. The material sequenced was PBMCs, taken at surgery. The receptors here all came from a male donor with early-stage non-small cell lung cancer.

This chain connects TRBV20-1 to TRBJ2-1, with 10 bases fitting TRBD1. CDR3 length: 13 residues. J gave up 7 bases and V 5 bases, and 5 bases lay outside the gene matches. Germline CDR1 reads DFQATT; CDR2 reads SNEGSKA (reference sequence). CDR3 amino acids: CSASGTGVNEQFF. For the CDR3, the DNA is TGCAGTGCTTCCGGGACAGGGGTAAATGAGCAGTTCTTC.

A single count supports this clonotype. The chain has TRBV12-3 or TRBV12-4 and TRBJ2-7; possibly TRBD2 for D (5 bases). Between the trimmed V and J ends, which lost 3 bases and 2 bases, there was a span of 11 bases. The CDR3 totals 14 residues. The CDR3 DNA reads as TGTGCCAGCAGTTTCCGGGGAGATGCCTACGAGCAGTACTTC. The encoded protein is CASSFRGDAYEQYF.

This clonotype appeared many times. The chain combines TRBV19 with TRBJ1-4, with 8 bases identical to TRBD1. This CDR3 contains 15 residues. CDR1 and CDR2 (germline): LNHDA, SQIVND (reference sequence). V lost 6 bases to trimming and J lost 5 bases; unmatched junction nucleotides: 8. The CDR3 DNA reads TGTGCCAGTAGCCCGCAGGGGGCAATCAATGAAAAACTGTTTTTT. It yields the protein CASSPQGAINEKLFF.

V usage is TRBV15 and J usage is TRBJ2-2, with TRBD1 as a possible D gene (5 bases). CDR1 and CDR2 from the germline V gene are LNHNV and YYDKDF (reference sequence). The CDR3 length is 17 residues. Between the trimmed V and J ends, which lost 0 bases and 1 base, there was a span of 12 bases. Written as DNA, the CDR3 is TGTGCCACCAGCAGAGATCGAAGGACACGGAACACCGGGGAGCTGTTTTTT. Translating gives CATSRDRRTRNTGELFF.

This clonotype appeared many times. This chain links TRBV24-1 with TRBJ2-1; D gene unclear. The CDR3 consists of 15 residues. With 4 bases removed from V and 8 bases from J, the gap between germline ends came to 17 bases. Germline V gene lookup returns CDR1 KGHDR and CDR2 SFDVKD. CDR3 in DNA: TGTGCCACCAGTGACGCGTGGTCAGGCCACTATGAGCAGTTCTTC. Residues: CATSDAWSGHYEQFF.

At least ten counts were recorded for this clonotype. This rearrangement joins TRBV20-1 to TRBJ2-7, with D perhaps TRBD1 (5 bases). The CDR3 has 14 amino acids. Germline CDR1 reads DFQATT; CDR2 reads SNEGSKA (reference sequence). Between the trimmed V and J ends, which lost 5 bases and 1 base, there was a span of 15 bases. The CDR3 DNA is TGCAGTGCTCAAACCGGCAGGGTATCCTACGAGCAGTACTTC. It encodes CSAQTGRVSYEQYF.

This clonotype was seen ten or more times. The J gene is TRBJ2-3, the V gene TRBV11-2, with D possibly matching TRBD2 (7 bases). Germline V gene data show CDR1 as SGHAT and CDR2 as FQNNGV. The CDR3 is made up of 11 amino acids. Trimming removed 9 bases at V and 10 bases at J, with 14 bases between. The CDR3 nucleotides are TGTGCCAGTCTCGGGGGGCTAGCGCAGTATTTT. It specifies CASLGGLAQYF.

This clonotype occurred many times. The chain employs TRBV14 and TRBJ1-6; D unclear. Germline V lookup: CDR1 SGHDN, CDR2 FVKESK. The germline V and J ends were trimmed by 0 bases and 7 bases, with 7 bases remaining between them. The CDR3 has 14 amino acids. The CDR3 is CASSQDFHNSPLHF. CDR3 nucleotides: TGTGCCAGCAGCCAAGATTTCCACAATTCACCCCTCCACTTT.

This clonotype was seen at least ten times. The chain links TRBV10-3 to TRBJ1-5; no clear D. The CDR3 runs to 15 residues. Trimming cost V 4 bases and J 2 bases, with 12 bases left between them. Germline V gene data show CDR1 as ENHRY and CDR2 as SYGVKD. The CDR3 DNA is TGTGCCATCAGTGCCGCTCAGATCGGCAATCAGCCCCAGCATTTT. Encoded protein: CAISAAQIGNQPQHF.

This clonotype was seen many times. The J gene is TRBJ2-2, the V gene TRBV7-3; 8 positions agree with TRBD2. Trimming took 4 bases from V and 4 from J; bases not matched to a gene: 8. The CDR3 covers 16 residues. CDR1 and CDR2 (germline): SGHTA, FQGTGA. For the CDR3, the DNA is TGTGCCAGCAGCTCGGGACTAGTGAGGATCACCGGGGAGCTGTTTTTT. Protein sequence: CASSSGLVRITGELFF.

This clonotype was counted many times. This sequence joins TRBV20-1 and TRBJ2-2; D is undetermined. The length of the CDR3 is 13 residues. Per the germline V gene, CDR1 is DFQATT and CDR2 is SNEGSKA (reference sequence). The V gene lost 0 bases and the J gene lost 8 bases, with 10 bases spanning the gap. In nucleotides, the CDR3 is TGCAGTGCTAGAGATCGGGTGGCTGGGGAGCTGTTTTTT. This gives the protein CSARDRVAGELFF.

The sample holds a few counts of this clonotype. One end of the junction does not line up with germline, which may come from a read error. The chain employs TRBV7-9 and TRBJ2-3; tentatively, D is TRBD2 (5 bases). Germline V gene lookup returns CDR1 SEHNR and CDR2 FQNEAQ (reference sequence). This CDR3 has 13 residues. The CDR3 sequence is CASSRALEDTRYF. The DNA for the CDR3 is TGTGCCAGCAGCCGTGCTCTGGAGGATACGCGGTATTTT. Based on the CDR3 plus reference TRBV7-9 and TRBJ2-3, the full variable domain is DTGVSQNPRHKITKRGQNVTFRCDPISEHNRLYWYRQTLGQGPEFLTYFQNEAQLEKSRLLSDRFSAERPKGSFSTLEIQRTEQGDSAMYLCASSRALEDTRYFGPGTRLTVL.

This clonotype was detected ten times or more. The rearrangement uses TRBV11-3 and TRBJ2-3; D gene ambiguous. Germline V gene lookup returns CDR1 SGHNT and CDR2 YENEEA. CDR3 length: 12 residues. V was cut by 5 bases and J by 4 bases, with 7 bases left in between. The CDR3 reads CASSGSADTQYF. The DNA for the CDR3 is TGTGCCAGCAGCGGGTCCGCAGATACGCAGTATTTT.

A few counts support this clonotype. V is TRBV7-9 and J is TRBJ1-1, with D possibly matching TRBD1 (6 bases). The ends were cut back, 1 base at V and 8 bases at J, with 14 bases in the middle. This CDR3 spans 14 amino acids. From germline, CDR1 is SEHNR and CDR2 FQNEAQ (reference sequence). CDR3 DNA: TGTGCCAGCAGCTTAGAAGGCGCAGGGACAGAAGCTTTCTTT. This gives the protein CASSLEGAGTEAFF.

This clonotype was seen at least ten times. This chain uses TRBV6-2 or TRBV6-3 with TRBJ2-1; 10 nucleotides align to TRBD2. Per the germline V gene, CDR1 is MNHEY and CDR2 is SVGEGT. The CDR3 has 14 amino acids. Trimming at V came to 2 bases and at J to 8 bases, leaving 3 bases not matched to a gene. The CDR3 region is CASSYGTSVDEQFF. The CDR3 coding sequence is TGTGCCAGCAGTTACGGGACTAGCGTGGATGAGCAGTTCTTC.

This clonotype was detected many times. The chain is built from TRBV6-2 or TRBV6-3 and TRBJ1-1; D not certain. In germline, CDR1 is MNHEY, CDR2 SVGEGT. CDR3 length: 13 amino acids. The ends were cut back, 7 bases at V and 4 bases at J, with 13 bases in the middle. CDR3 loop: CASNQPGFTEAFF. CDR3 DNA: TGTGCCAGCAATCAACCGGGGTTCACTGAAGCTTTCTTT.

V usage is TRBV5-1 and J usage is TRBJ1-1; D is undetermined. Germline V CDR1 and CDR2: SGHRS, YFSETQ. Deletions cut 4 bases from V and 4 bases from J, with 17 bases between. The CDR3 totals 15 residues. The CDR3: CASSVRAAEGTEAFF. CDR3 DNA: TGCGCCAGCAGCGTCCGGGCTGCCGAAGGCACTGAAGCTTTCTTT.

V gene TRBV28 combines with J gene TRBJ1-3; a weak D match, TRBD1 (5 bases). Germline V gene data show CDR1 as MDHEN and CDR2 as SYDVKM. Trimming took 5 bases from V and 7 from J, leaving 12 bases between them. The CDR3 contains 13 residues. This CDR3 is CASSPRGTNTIYF. The CDR3 DNA is TGTGCCAGCAGTCCGAGAGGGACCAACACCATATATTTT.

Only a few counts were recorded for this clonotype. This chain joins TRBV12-3 or TRBV12-4 and TRBJ1-4, with a tentative D call TRBD1 (5 bases). Trimming removed 5 bases at V and 3 bases at J, with 10 bases between. This CDR3 contains 14 residues. CDR3 in DNA: TGTGCCAGCAGTGTACAGGCGTCTAATGAAAAACTGTTTTTT. Amino acid sequence: CASSVQASNEKLFF.

In this sample, this clonotype turned up many times. The chain joins TRBV7-2 to TRBJ2-7; a weak D match, TRBD1 (5 bases). Trimming took 1 base from V and 3 from J, leaving 16 bases between them. Germline V gives CDR1 SGHTA, CDR2 FQGNSA. CDR3 length equals 16 residues. The CDR3 nucleotides read TGTGCCAGCAGCTTAGGGGGCAGGGCTATTATCTACGAGCAGTACTTC. Translating it yields CASSLGGRAIIYEQYF.

This clonotype was seen only a few times. The V call is TRBV6-5, the J call TRBJ2-5; D possibly matches TRBD1 or TRBD2 (6 bases each). Per germline, CDR1 MNHEY and CDR2 SVGAGI. The CDR3 is 15 amino acids. V was clipped by 0 bases and J by 4 bases, with 12 bases between them. The CDR3 DNA reads as TGTGCCAGCAGTTACTCGGGTCGGGGGCGAGAGACCCAGTACTTC. Its translation is CASSYSGRGRETQYF.

This clonotype has a count of ten or more. This chain joins TRBV30 and TRBJ2-3; D may correspond to TRBD1 or TRBD2 (6 bases each). V lost 2 bases and J 2 bases, leaving 14 bases between the germline ends. From germline, CDR1 is GTSNPN and CDR2 SVGIG (reference sequence). This CDR3 region has 15 residues. In DNA form, the CDR3 reads TGTGCCTGGAGTCATGACAGGAGGGTCACAGATACGCAGTATTTT. Amino acid sequence: CAWSHDRRVTDTQYF.

This clonotype has a count of ten or more. This chain links TRBV4-3 with TRBJ2-5; 7 nucleotides align to TRBD2. The V gene's germline CDR1 is LGHNA and CDR2 YSLEER. This CDR3 spans 16 amino acids. Trimming at V came to 3 bases and at J to 3 bases, leaving 10 bases not matched to a gene. CDR3 protein: CASSQARGRPEETQYF. CDR3 nucleotide sequence: TGCGCCAGCAGCCAGGCGCGGGGGAGACCCGAAGAGACCCAGTACTTC.

The table lists this clonotype with many counts. The chain uses TRBV12-3 or TRBV12-4 and TRBJ1-2, with 8 bases aligning to TRBD1. The CDR3 has 16 amino acids. J lost 8 bases, V lost 8 bases, and 19 bases had no gene match. The DNA of the CDR3 is TGTGCCAGCGCTCCGGGAGGGAGACAGGGGACAGGCGGCTACACCTTC. Encoded protein: CASAPGGRQGTGGYTF.